This T cell receptor beta chain is drawn from a study of blood T cells in healthy people across ages. This clonotype was seen repeatedly, ten times or more. The antigen is undetermined. Study conclusions and caveats: Expanded clonotype changes were possibly confounded by unknown donor CMV status. Estimates drawn from one million T cells were deemed to understate diversity. Observed TCR beta diversity per million T cells went down as age went up. This fall followed a roughly linear course with age.

Per germline, CDR1 SQVTM and CDR2 ANQGSEA. The length of the CDR3 is 14 residues. Trimming removed 4 bases from V and 4 bases from J, with 15 bases in between. Each sample yielded at least 5 micrograms of PBMC total RNA. The authors ran a second PCR of about 6 to 11 cycles using a sample-barcoded 5' primer and a J-beta primer mix. TCRdb reanalysed the 5' RACE reads using MiXCR and keeps one entry per CDR3 protein. The sample lists 1.5 million to 2 million distinct CDR3 sequences; 28% were seen once. The chain combines TRBV29-1 with TRBJ2-3, with D perhaps matching TRBD1 or TRBD2 (5 bases each). The receptor comes from a woman in her 30s in good health. The sequenced material came from blood. CDR3 sequence: CSVGFARESDTQYF. The DNA of the CDR3 is TGCAGCGTTGGATTCGCCAGGGAGTCAGATACGCAGTATTTT.